This is a list of T cell receptor beta chains from one sample in a study of CD8+CD57+ T cells in acquired aplastic anemia. In TCRdb, the reads were re-called with MiXCR into one record per CDR3 protein. The sample holds about 210,000 distinct CDR3 sequences, around 63% seen once. What was sequenced was sorted CD4+, CD8+, or CD8+CD57+ T cells (not recorded which) from PBMCs. These receptors all come from a human donor in good health. Each CDR3 is given with its conserved first and last residue. The D gene is left open where the match is weak. Not all rows give a size; the values are once, few, many and, for expanded clones, a class.

j_call,d_call,clone_size,v_call,cdr3_nt,cdr3_aa
TRBJ2-7,TRBD2,NA,TRBV7-6,TGTGCCAGCGCGGCGGGGGGGAGCTCCTACGAGCAGTACTTC,CASAAGGSSYEQYF
TRBJ1-1,NA,NA,TRBV6-6,TGTGCCAGCAGTTGGGGGAGGGACACTGAAGCTTTCTTT,CASSWGRDTEAFF
TRBJ2-1,TRBD1,few,TRBV6-4,TGTGCCAGCAGTTTTTTGGCTGGACAGGCCGACAATGAGCAGTTCTTC,CASSFLAGQADNEQFF
TRBJ1-2,NA,NA,TRBV7-9,TGTGCCAGCAGCTTTTTCCCCGGTCCCTATGGCTACACCTTC,CASSFFPGPYGYTF
TRBJ1-1,NA,NA,TRBV19,TGTGCCAGTAGTGTCTGGGCGGTGAACACTGAAGCTTTCTTT,CASSVWAVNTEAFF
TRBJ2-1,NA,many,TRBV29-1,TGCAGCGTTGAAGGAGGGCAGGGGATCTACAATGAGCAGTTCTTC,CSVEGGQGIYNEQFF
TRBJ2-2,NA,NA,TRBV5-1,TGCGCCAGCAGCGAGGACTTCACCGGGGAGCTGTTTTTT,CASSEDFTGELFF
TRBJ2-1,NA,many,TRBV12-3/TRBV12-4,TGTGCCAGCAGCCACAACAAGGGCAGGGGCGATGAGCAGTTCTTC,CASSHNKGRGDEQFF
TRBJ2-3,NA,NA,TRBV15,TGTGCCACAGGTTATCCCGGGGGCAGCACAGATACGCAGTATTTT,CATGYPGGSTDTQYF
TRBJ1-2,NA,once,TRBV19,TGTGCCAGTAGTATTTATGGGGGCGGCTACACCTTC,CASSIYGGGYTF
TRBJ2-5,NA,few,TRBV2,TGTGCCAGCAGTGAAGGACTAGTAGAGACCCAGTACTTC,CASSEGLVETQYF
TRBJ1-4,NA,NA,TRBV5-6,TGTGCCAGCAGCTTGCCAGGAAGAGCAACTAATGAAAAACTGTTTTTT,CASSLPGRATNEKLFF
TRBJ2-7,TRBD1,NA,TRBV7-2,TGTGCCAGCAGCTCCACGGGACAGTACGAGCAGTACTTC,CASSSTGQYEQYF
TRBJ2-1,NA,many,TRBV5-1,TGCGCCAGCAGCTTGACAGAAAATGAGCAGTTCTTC,CASSLTENEQFF
TRBJ2-7,TRBD2,few,TRBV11-2,TGTGCCAGCAGTTTCAGAATCCCGGGACTAGCGGCCTACGAGCAGTACTTC,CASSFRIPGLAAYEQYF
TRBJ2-1,TRBD2,NA,TRBV25-1,TGTGCCAGCAGTGAGCGCCTAGCGGGGGCGAAAAGCAATGAGCAGTTCTTC,CASSERLAGAKSNEQFF
TRBJ2-5,NA,once,TRBV7-9,TGTGTCAGCAGCCCCCCCAAGGGGGTGCTTATGGGAGGCAGAGAGACCCTGTACTTC,CVSSPPKGVLMGGRETLYF
TRBJ2-7,TRBD2,many,TRBV7-3,TGTGCCAGCAGCGACGGGGGGGTTAACGAGCAGTACTTC,CASSDGGVNEQYF
TRBJ2-7,NA,NA,TRBV7-9,TGTGCGTCCCAGCCGGGACAAGGCTACGAGCAGTACTTC,CASQPGQGYEQYF
TRBJ2-1,NA,many,TRBV14,TGTGCCAGCAGCGGTAGGGCCTTTAGCGCCTCAGTGATCTTC,CASSGRAFSASVIF
TRBJ1-1,NA,NA,TRBV7-8,TGTGCCAGCAGCCCAGACGGATTGGTCAAAGCTTTCTTT,CASSPDGLVKAFF
TRBJ2-7,TRBD1,many,TRBV11-2,TGTGCCAGCAGCATCGGACAGGGGTACGAGCAGTACTTC,CASSIGQGYEQYF
TRBJ2-7,NA,NA,TRBV11-2,TGTGCCAGCAGCTTCGGTTGGTTGGGCGAGCAGTACTTC,CASSFGWLGEQYF
TRBJ1-2,NA,NA,TRBV4-1,TGCGCCAGCAGCCAAGACCGGGGTTACTATGGCTACACCTTC,CASSQDRGYYGYTF
TRBJ2-5,TRBD2,NA,TRBV9,TGTGCCAGCAGCGTATACGGGGGGACCGGAGAGACCCAGTACTTC,CASSVYGGTGETQYF
TRBJ2-7,TRBD1,few,TRBV15,TGTGCCACCAGCAAATCCGGACAGGGTGCCCACGAGCAGTACTTC,CATSKSGQGAHEQYF
TRBJ1-6,TRBD1,NA,TRBV6-1,TGTGCCAGCAGTGTCACAGGGGATTCACCCCTCCACTTT,CASSVTGDSPLHF
TRBJ2-2,NA,many,TRBV9,TGTGCCAGCAGCGTATGGGGTCCCGGGGAGCTGTTTTTT,CASSVWGPGELFF
TRBJ2-1,TRBD1,NA,TRBV25-1,TGTGCCAGCTCCCGGGACAGTGGGTCGATCAATGAGCAGTTCTTC,CASSRDSGSINEQFF
TRBJ2-3,TRBD2,many,TRBV11-2,TGTGCCAGCAGCTTCGCTCCACTAGCGGGAGGGACAGATACGCAGTATTTT,CASSFAPLAGGTDTQYF
TRBJ2-1,TRBD2,NA,TRBV5-1,TGCGCCAGCAGTCCTCCTGTAGGAGCGGGGTATAATGAGCAGTTCTTC,CASSPPVGAGYNEQFF
TRBJ1-2,NA,few,TRBV7-2,TGTGCCAGCAGCTTAGCGTATGAACAGAGTGGCTACACCTTC,CASSLAYEQSGYTF
TRBJ2-1,TRBD1,NA,TRBV12-3/TRBV12-4,TGTGCCAGCAGTTTAGATCTGAGAGCAGGGGGAAACGATGAGCAGTTCTTC,CASSLDLRAGGNDEQFF
TRBJ2-7,TRBD2,once,TRBV7-2,TGTGCCAGCAGCTCTCCTAGCGGGAGGGCGGGGAACGAGCAGTACTTC,CASSSPSGRAGNEQYF
TRBJ2-2,TRBD1,NA,TRBV9,TGTGCCAGCAGCGGACGCCTGGGACAGGGTGGACCCGGGGAGCTGTTTTTT,CASSGRLGQGGPGELFF
TRBJ1-6,NA,NA,TRBV2,TGTGCCAGCAGGCAGGGCAGGTTAGATTCACCCCTCCACTTT,CASRQGRLDSPLHF
TRBJ1-6,NA,NA,TRBV10-3,TGTGCCATCAGTGAGGGGGATGATAATTCACCCCTCCACTTT,CAISEGDDNSPLHF
TRBJ2-5,NA,many,TRBV7-9,TGTGCCAGCAGCTTAGTGGTTGGAGGTCGAGAGACCCAGTACTTC,CASSLVVGGRETQYF
TRBJ2-6,NA,once,TRBV7-8,TGTGCCAGCAGCTCCGGCGGACTCAACTCTGGGGCCAACGTCCTGACTTTC,CASSSGGLNSGANVLTF
TRBJ1-4,TRBD1,NA,TRBV19,TGTGCCAGTAGTCAACGGGACAGGCCAACTAATGAAAAACTGTTTTTT,CASSQRDRPTNEKLFF
TRBJ1-6,NA,NA,TRBV20-1,TGCAGTGCTAGAGATCTCCGGACAGTCCTGATGGGTTCACCCCTCCACTTT,CSARDLRTVLMGSPLHF
TRBJ2-3,TRBD2,NA,TRBV20-1,TGCAGTGCTAACGTGGGGGGGGTCACAGATACGCAGTATTTT,CSANVGGVTDTQYF
TRBJ2-3,TRBD2,NA,TRBV20-1,TGCAGTGCCCCTGGGGGGGGGCTAGCGGGATACAGCACAGATACGCAGTATTTT,CSAPGGGLAGYSTDTQYF